One TCR beta chain is described in this entry. The antigen is unknown. This specimen belongs to a study of cytomegalovirus exposure and HLA in healthy donors. About the research overall: In a later analysis, the 90 to 150 validation repertoires were reported to have used the same platform as the approximately 670 first-cohort repertoires.

Findings and caveats of the study: Specificity of three CMV-associated chains for CMV antigens was verified in vitro. Researchers catalogued around 150 TCR beta chains as cytomegalovirus-associated.

The CDR3 is made up of 14 amino acids. The V and J ends lost 5 bases and 5 bases respectively, with 15 bases between them. The germline V gene encodes CDR1 SGHNT and CDR2 YENEEA. TCRdb keeps only in-frame clones here, not all; method: immunoSEQ multiplex PCR. The sample holds about 130,000 clones, around 86% seen once. The sequencing input was PBMCs. The V gene is TRBV11-3, the J gene TRBJ2-5, with D perhaps matching TRBD2 (7 bases). The source is a woman between 18 and 29 years old in good health and CMV-seronegative. The CDR3 here is CASSTGGGGETQYF. The CDR3 DNA sequence: TGTGCCAGCAGCACGGGGGGCGGTGGGGAGACCCAGTACTTC.